The source of this T cell receptor (beta chain) is a study of cytomegalovirus exposure and HLA in healthy donors. With respect to this clone: Its antigen is unidentified.

Sequencing used immunoSEQ multiplex PCR; TCRdb keeps in-frame clones, though not all of them. The data show about 79,000 clones, 93% seen once. Study-level results: The listing of 150 to 200 TCR beta chains classed them as cytomegalovirus-associated. Usually a TCR sequence was rare, but some public TCRs were found in many donors. As confirmed in vitro, a few CMV-associated chains were specific for CMV antigens.

This receptor was obtained from a woman aged 25-40 years in good health and CMV-seronegative. Sample: PBMCs.

The CDR3: CASSYSQGDNQPQHF. The CDR3 DNA is TGTGCCAGCAGTTACTCACAGGGGGACAATCAGCCCCAGCATTTT. The J gene is TRBJ1-5, the V gene TRBV6-5; 8 positions agree with TRBD1. The CDR3 is made up of 15 amino acids. V shed 0 bases and J 3 bases; nucleotides not matched to a gene: 1. Germline CDR1 MNHEY, CDR2 SVGAGI.